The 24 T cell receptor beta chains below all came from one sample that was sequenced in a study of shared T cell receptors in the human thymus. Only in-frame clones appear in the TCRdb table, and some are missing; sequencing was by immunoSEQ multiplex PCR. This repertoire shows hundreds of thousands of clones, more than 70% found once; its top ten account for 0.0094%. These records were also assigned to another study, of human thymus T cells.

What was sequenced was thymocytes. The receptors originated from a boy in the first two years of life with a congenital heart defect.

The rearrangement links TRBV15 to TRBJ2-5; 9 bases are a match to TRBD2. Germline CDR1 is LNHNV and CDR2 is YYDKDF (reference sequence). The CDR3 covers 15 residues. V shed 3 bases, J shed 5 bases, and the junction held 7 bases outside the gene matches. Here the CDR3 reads CATSRSGLARETQYF. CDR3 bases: TGTGCCACCAGCAGGTCAGGACTAGCGAGGGAGACCCAGTACTTC.

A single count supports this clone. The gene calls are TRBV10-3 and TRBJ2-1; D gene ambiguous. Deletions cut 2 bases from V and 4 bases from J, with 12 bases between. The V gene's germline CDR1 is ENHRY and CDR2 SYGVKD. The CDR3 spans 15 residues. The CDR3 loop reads CAISEVGCRYNEQFF. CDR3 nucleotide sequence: TGTGCCATCAGTGAGGTTGGGTGCAGGTACAATGAGCAGTTCTTC.

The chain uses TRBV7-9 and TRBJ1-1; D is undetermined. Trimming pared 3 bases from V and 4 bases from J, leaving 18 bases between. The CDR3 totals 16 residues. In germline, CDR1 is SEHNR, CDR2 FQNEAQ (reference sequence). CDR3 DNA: TGTGCCAGCAGCTTCCCCACGGGCGGGTTGCGCACTGAAGCTTTCTTT. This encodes CASSFPTGGLRTEAFF.

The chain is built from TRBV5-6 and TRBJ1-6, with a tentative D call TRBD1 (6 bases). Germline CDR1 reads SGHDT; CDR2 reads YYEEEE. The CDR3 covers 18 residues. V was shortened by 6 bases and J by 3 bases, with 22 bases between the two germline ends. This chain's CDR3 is CASTFGRTGTDYNSPLHF. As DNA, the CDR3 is TGTGCCAGCACCTTTGGACGAACAGGGACGGACTATAATTCACCCCTCCACTTT.

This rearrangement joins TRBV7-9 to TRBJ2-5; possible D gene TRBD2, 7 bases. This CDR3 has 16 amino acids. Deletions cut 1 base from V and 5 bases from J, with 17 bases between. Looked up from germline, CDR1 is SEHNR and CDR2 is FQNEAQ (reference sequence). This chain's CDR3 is CASSLDHGRGGETQYF. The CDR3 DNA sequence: TGTGCCAGCAGCTTAGACCATGGCAGGGGAGGGGAGACCCAGTACTTC.

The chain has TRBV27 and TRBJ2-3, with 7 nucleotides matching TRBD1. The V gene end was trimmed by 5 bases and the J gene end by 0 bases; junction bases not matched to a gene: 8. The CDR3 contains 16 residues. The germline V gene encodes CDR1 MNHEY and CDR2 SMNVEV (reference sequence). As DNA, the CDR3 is TGTGCCAGCAGTCTAGAACAGGGGAATAGCACAGATACGCAGTATTTT. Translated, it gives CASSLEQGNSTDTQYF.

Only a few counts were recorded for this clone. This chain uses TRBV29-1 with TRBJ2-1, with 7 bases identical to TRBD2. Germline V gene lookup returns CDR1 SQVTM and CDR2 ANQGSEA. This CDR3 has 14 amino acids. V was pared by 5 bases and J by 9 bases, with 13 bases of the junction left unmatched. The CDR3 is CSVRLAAFIGEQFF. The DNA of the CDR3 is TGCAGCGTTAGACTAGCTGCTTTTATAGGTGAGCAGTTCTTC.

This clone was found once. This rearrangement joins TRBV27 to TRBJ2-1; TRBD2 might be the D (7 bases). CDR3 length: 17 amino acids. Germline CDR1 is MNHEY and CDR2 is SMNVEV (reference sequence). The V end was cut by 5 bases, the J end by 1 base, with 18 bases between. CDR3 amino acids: CASSPRAGAVSYNEQFF. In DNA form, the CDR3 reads TGTGCCAGCAGTCCACGGGCGGGGGCCGTTTCCTACAATGAGCAGTTCTTC.

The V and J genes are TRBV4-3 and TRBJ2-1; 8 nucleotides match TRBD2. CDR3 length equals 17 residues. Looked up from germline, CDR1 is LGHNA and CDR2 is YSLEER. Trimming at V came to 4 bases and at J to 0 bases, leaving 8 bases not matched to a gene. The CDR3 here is CASSLSLSGSSYNEQFF. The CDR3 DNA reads TGCGCCAGCAGCCTCTCCCTCAGCGGGAGCTCCTACAATGAGCAGTTCTTC.

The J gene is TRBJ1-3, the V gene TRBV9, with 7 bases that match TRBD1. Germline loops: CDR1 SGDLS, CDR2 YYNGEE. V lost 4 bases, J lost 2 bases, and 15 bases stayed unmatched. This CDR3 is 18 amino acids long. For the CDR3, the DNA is TGTGCCAGCAGCTCTGCTCCCGGGACAGCTAAACCTGGAAACACCATATATTTT. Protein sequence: CASSSAPGTAKPGNTIYF.

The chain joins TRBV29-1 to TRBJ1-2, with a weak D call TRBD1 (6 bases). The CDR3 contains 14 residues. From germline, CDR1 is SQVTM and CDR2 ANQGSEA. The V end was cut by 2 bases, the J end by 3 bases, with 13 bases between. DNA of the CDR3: TGCAGCGTTGAACCGGGGGGCGTCGACTATGGCTACACCTTC. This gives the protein CSVEPGGVDYGYTF.

The CDR3 region is CASSYAGQTYEQYF. As DNA, the CDR3 is TGTGCCAGCAGTTACGCCGGACAGACCTACGAGCAGTACTTC. The chain employs TRBV6-5 and TRBJ2-7, with a tentative D call TRBD1 (6 bases). The CDR3 spans 14 residues. CDR1 and CDR2 from the germline V gene are MNHEY and SVGAGI. V gave up 2 bases and J gave up 2 bases, with 10 bases separating them.

CDR3: CAWSARDSTEAFF. The CDR3 DNA reads as TGTGCCTGGAGTGCTAGGGACAGCACTGAAGCTTTCTTT. The rearrangement joins TRBV30 to TRBJ1-1; TRBD1 agrees at 7 bases. CDR1 is GTSNPN and CDR2 is SVGIG in the germline V gene (reference sequence). CDR3 size: 13 residues. V gave up 1 base and J gave up 4 bases; unmatched junction bases: 3.

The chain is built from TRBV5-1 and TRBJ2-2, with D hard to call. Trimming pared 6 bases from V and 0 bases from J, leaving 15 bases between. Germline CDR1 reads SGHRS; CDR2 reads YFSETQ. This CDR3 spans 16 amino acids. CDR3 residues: CASKPRRRANTGELFF. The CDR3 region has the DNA TGCGCCAGCAAGCCCCGGCGGCGCGCGAACACCGGGGAGCTGTTTTTT.

The CDR3 is CASSRRQGSSYEQYF. For the CDR3, the DNA is TGCGCCAGCAGCCGTAGACAGGGAAGCTCCTACGAGCAGTACTTC. The chain employs TRBV4-3 and TRBJ2-7; 7 nucleotides match TRBD1. Per germline, CDR1 LGHNA and CDR2 YSLEER. The CDR3 runs 15 residues. J gave up 0 bases and V 4 bases, and 6 bases lay outside the gene matches.

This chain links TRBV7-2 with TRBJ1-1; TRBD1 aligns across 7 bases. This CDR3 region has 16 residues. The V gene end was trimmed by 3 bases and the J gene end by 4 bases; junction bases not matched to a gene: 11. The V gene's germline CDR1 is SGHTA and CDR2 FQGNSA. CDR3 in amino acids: CASSFRTGPGATEAFF. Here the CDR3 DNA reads TGTGCCAGCAGCTTCCGGACAGGCCCGGGGGCCACTGAAGCTTTCTTT.

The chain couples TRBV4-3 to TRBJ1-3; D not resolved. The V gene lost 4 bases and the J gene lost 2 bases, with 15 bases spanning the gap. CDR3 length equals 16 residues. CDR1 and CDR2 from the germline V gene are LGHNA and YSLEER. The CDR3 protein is CASSLGIGGPGNTIYF. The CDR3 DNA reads TGCGCCAGCAGCCTAGGGATAGGAGGCCCTGGAAACACCATATATTTT.

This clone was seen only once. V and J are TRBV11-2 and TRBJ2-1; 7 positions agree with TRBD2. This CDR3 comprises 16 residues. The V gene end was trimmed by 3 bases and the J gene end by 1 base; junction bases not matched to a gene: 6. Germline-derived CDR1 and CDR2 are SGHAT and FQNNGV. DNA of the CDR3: TGTGCCAGCAGCTTCCCCTCTAGCGGATCCTACAATGAGCAGTTCTTC. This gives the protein CASSFPSSGSYNEQFF.

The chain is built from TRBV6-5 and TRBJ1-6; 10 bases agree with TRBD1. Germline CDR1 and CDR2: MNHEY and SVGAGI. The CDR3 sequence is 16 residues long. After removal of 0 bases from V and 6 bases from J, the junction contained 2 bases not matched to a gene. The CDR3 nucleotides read TGTGCCAGCAGTTACTCCCGGGACAGGGGTAATTCACCCCTCCACTTT. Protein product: CASSYSRDRGNSPLHF.

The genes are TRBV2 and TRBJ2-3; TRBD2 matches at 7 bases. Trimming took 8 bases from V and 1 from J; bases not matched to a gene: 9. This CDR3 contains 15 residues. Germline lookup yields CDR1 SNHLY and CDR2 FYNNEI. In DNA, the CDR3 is TGTGCCAGCTACGAGCCACGGGGGGGCACAGATACGCAGTATTTT. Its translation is CASYEPRGGTDTQYF.

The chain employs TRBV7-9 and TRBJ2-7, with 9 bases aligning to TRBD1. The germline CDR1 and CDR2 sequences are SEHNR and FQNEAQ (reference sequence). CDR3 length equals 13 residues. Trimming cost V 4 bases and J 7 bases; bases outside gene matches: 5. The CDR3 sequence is CASSSGQGSEQYF. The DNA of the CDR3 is TGTGCCAGCAGCTCCGGACAGGGGAGTGAGCAGTACTTC.

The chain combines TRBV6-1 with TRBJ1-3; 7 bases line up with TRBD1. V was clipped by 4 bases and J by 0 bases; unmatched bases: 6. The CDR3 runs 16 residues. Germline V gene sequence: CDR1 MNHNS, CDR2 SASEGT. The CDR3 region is CASSGRQGSSGNTIYF. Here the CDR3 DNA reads TGTGCCAGCAGTGGAAGACAGGGATCCTCTGGAAACACCATATATTTT.

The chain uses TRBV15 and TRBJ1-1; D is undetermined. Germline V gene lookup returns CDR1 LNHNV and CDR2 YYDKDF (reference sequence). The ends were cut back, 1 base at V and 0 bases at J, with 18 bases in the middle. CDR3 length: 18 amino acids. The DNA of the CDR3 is TGTGCCACCAGCAGAGTGCCTGAGCGGCGGTTCATGAACACTGAAGCTTTCTTT. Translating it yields CATSRVPERRFMNTEAFF.

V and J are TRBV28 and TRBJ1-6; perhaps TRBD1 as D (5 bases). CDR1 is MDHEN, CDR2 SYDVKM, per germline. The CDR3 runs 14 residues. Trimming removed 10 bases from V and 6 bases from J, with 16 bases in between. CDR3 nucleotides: TGTGCCACCGCGGGGGAATGGGGTAATTCACCCCTCCACTTT. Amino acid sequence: CATAGEWGNSPLHF.